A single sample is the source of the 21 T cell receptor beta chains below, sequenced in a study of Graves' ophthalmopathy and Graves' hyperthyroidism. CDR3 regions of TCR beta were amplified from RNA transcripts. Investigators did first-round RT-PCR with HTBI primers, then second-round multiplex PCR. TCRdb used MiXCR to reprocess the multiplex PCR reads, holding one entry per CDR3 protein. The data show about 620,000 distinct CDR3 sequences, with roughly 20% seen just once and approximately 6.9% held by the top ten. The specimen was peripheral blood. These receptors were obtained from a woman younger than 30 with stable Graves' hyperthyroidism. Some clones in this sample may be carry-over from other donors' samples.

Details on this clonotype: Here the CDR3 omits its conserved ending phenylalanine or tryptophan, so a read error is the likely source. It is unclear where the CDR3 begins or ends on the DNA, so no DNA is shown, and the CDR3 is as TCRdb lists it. The CDR3 reads CASSDQQILTVGELLL. The chain combines TRBV6-1 with TRBJ2-2. The V gene's germline CDR1 is MNHNS and CDR2 SASEGT. The CDR3 length equals 16 residues, ends included.

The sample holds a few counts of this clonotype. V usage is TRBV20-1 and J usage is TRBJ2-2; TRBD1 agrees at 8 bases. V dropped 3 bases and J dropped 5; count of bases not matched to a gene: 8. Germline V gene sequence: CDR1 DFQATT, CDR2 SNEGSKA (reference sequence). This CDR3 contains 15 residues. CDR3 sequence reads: CSARETGAGTGELFF. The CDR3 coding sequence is TGCAGTGCTAGGGAGACAGGGGCCGGTACCGGGGAGCTGTTTTTT.

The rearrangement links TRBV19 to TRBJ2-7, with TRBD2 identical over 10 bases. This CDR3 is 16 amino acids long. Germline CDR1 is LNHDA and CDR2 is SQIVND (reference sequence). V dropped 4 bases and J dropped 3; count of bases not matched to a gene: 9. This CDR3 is CASSTRGGLARYEQYF. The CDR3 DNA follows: TGTGCCAGTAGTACCAGAGGGGGACTAGCGCGCTACGAGCAGTACTTC.

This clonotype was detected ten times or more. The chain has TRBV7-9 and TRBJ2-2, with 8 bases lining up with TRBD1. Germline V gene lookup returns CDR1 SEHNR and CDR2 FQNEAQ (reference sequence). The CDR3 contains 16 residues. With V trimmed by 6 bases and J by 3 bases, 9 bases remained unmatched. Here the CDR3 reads CASSDKGGQDTGELFF. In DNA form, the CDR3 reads TGTGCCAGCAGTGACAAGGGGGGACAGGACACCGGGGAGCTGTTTTTT.

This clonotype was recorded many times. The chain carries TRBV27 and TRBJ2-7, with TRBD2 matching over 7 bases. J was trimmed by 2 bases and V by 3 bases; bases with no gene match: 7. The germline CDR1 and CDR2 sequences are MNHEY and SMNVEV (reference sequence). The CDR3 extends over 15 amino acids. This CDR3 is CASSFREGSPYEQYF. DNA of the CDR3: TGTGCCAGCAGTTTCAGGGAGGGTTCCCCCTACGAGCAGTACTTC.

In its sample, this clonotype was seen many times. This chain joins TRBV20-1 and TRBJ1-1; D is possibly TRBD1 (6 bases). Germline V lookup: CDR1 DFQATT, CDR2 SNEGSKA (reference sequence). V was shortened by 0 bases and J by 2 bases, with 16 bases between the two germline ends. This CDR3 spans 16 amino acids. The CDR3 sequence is CSARDQHRARNTEAFF. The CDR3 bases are TGCAGTGCTAGAGATCAGCACAGGGCCCGCAACACTGAAGCTTTCTTT.

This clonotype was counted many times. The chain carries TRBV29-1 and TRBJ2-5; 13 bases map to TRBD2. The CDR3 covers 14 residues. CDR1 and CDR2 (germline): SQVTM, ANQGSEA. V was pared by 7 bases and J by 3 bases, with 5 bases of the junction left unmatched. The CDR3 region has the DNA TGCAGCGGGAACGGACTAGCGGGAGAAGAGACCCAGTACTTC. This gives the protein CSGNGLAGEETQYF.

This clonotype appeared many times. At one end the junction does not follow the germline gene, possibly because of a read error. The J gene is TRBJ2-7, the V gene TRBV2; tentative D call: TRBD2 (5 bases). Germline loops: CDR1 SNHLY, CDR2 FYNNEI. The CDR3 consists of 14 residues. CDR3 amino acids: CASRPGRSSYEQHF. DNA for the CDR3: TGTGCCAGCAGGCCGGGGAGAAGCTCCTACGAGCAGCACTTC. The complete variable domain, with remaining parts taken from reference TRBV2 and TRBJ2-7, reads EPEVTQTPSHQVTQMGQEVILRCVPISNHLYFYWYRQILGQKVEFLVSFYNNEISEKSEIFDDQFSVERPDGSNFTLKIRSTKLEDSAMYFCASRPGRSSYEQHFGPGTRLTVT.

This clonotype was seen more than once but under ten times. CDR3 bases: TGTGCCAGCAGCTTAGCCGGGACAGTTGCTGAAAAACTGTTTTTT. Translation: CASSLAGTVAEKLFF. The chain combines TRBV11-1 with TRBJ1-4; 7 nucleotides line up with TRBD1. Germline CDR1 and CDR2: SGHAT and FQDESV (reference sequence). The CDR3 length is 15 residues. V lost 0 bases, J lost 7 bases, and 5 bases stayed unmatched. Supplemented by reference TRBV11-1 and TRBJ1-4, the full variable domain reads EAEVAQSPRYKITEKSQAVAFWCDPISGHATLYWYRQILGQGPELLVQFQDESVVDDSQLPKDRFSAERLKGVDSTLKIQPAELGDSAMYLCASSLAGTVAEKLFFGSGTQLSVL.

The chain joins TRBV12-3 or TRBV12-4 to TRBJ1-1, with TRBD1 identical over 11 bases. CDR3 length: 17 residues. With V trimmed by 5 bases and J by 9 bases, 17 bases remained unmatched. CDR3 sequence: CASSPRDRGDRTIQAFF. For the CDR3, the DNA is TGTGCCAGCAGTCCCAGGGACAGGGGGGACCGAACTATTCAAGCTTTCTTT.

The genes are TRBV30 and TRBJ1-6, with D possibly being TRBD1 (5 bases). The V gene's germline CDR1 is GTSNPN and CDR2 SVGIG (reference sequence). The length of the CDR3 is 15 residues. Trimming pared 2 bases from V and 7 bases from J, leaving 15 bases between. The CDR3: CAWSLGGKGNSPLHF. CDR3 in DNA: TGTGCCTGGAGTCTAGGTGGAAAGGGGAATTCACCCCTCCACTTT.

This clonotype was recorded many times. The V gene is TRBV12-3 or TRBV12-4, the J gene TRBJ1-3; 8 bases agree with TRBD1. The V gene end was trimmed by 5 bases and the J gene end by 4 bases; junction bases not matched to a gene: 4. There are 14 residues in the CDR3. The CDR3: CASSQGAAGNTIYF. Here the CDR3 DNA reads TGTGCCAGCAGTCAGGGGGCTGCGGGAAACACCATATATTTT.

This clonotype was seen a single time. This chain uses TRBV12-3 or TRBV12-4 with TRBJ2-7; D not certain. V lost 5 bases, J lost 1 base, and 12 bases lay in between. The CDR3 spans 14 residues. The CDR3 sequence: CASSASLISYEQYF. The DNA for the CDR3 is TGTGCCAGCAGTGCCTCTCTGATTTCCTACGAGCAGTACTTC.

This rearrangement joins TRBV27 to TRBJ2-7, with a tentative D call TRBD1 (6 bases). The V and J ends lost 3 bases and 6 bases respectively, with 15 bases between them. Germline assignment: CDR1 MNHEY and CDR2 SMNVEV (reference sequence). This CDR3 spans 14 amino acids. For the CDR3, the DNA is TGTGCCAGCAGTTTGGCCTTACAGGGTAGCGAGCAGTACTTC. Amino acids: CASSLALQGSEQYF.

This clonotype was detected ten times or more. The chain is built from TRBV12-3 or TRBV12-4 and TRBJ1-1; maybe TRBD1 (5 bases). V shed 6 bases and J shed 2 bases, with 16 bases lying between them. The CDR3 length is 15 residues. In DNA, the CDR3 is TGTGCCAGCAGCTGGACCGGGGGAGTTAACACTGAAGCTTTCTTT. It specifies CASSWTGGVNTEAFF.

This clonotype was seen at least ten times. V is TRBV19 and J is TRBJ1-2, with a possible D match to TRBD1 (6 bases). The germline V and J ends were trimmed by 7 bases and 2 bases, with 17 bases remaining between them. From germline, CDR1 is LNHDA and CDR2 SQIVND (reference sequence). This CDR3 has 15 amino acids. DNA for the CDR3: TGTGCCAGTAACCCGGGACATTTAGGGAACTATGGCTACACCTTC. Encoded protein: CASNPGHLGNYGYTF.

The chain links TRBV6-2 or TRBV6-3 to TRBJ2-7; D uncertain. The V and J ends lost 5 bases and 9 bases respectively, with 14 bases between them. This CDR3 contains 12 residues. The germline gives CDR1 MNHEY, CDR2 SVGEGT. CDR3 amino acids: CASSNLRFAQYF. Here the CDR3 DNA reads TGTGCCAGCAGTAATCTCCGGTTTGCGCAGTACTTC.

Here the CDR3 reads CASYSGRPGELFF. The CDR3 DNA reads as TGTGCCAGTTACTCCGGGCGACCCGGGGAGCTGTTTTTT. The V and J genes are TRBV2 and TRBJ2-2; no clear D gene. Trimming took off 9 bases at V and 6 bases at J, with 14 bases between the two ends. Germline CDR1 and CDR2: SNHLY and FYNNEI. The CDR3 has 13 residues. The full variable domain, with the rest looked up from reference TRBV2 and TRBJ2-2, is EPEVTQTPSHQVTQMGQEVILRCVPISNHLYFYWYRQILGQKVEFLVSFYNNEISEKSEIFDDQFSVERPDGSNFTLKIRSTKLEDSAMYFCASYSGRPGELFFGEGSRLTVL.

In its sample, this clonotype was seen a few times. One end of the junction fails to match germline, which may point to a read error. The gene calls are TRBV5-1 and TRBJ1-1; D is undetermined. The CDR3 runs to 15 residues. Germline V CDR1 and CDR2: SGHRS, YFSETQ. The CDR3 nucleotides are TGCGCCAGCAGCTTGGTTACGGGTTTGAACACTGAAGCTTGCTTT. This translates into CASSLVTGLNTEACF.

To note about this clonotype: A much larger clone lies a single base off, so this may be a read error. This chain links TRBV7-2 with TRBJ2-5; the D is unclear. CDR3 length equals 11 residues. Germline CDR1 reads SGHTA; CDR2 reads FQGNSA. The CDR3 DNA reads TGTGCCAGCAGCTTATTCCAGACCCGGTACTTC. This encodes CASSLFQTRYF. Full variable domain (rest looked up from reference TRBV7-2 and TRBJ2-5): GAGVSQSPSNKVTEKGKDVELRCDPISGHTALYWYRQSLGQGLEFLIYFQGNSAPDKSGLPSDRFSAERTGGSVSTLTIQRTQQEDSAVYLCASSLFQTRYFGPGTRLLVL.

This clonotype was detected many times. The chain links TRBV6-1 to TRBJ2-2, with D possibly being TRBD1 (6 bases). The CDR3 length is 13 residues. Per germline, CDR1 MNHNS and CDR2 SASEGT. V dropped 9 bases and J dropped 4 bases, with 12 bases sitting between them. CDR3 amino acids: CASYDRPTGELFF. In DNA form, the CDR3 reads TGTGCCAGTTATGACAGGCCCACCGGGGAGCTGTTTTTT.